The 32 T cell receptor beta chains below come from one sample, sequenced in a study of CD8+CD57+ T cells in acquired aplastic anemia. The use of genomic DNA as template underpinned the TCR beta VDJ and CDR3 profiling. In TCRdb, the reads were re-called with MiXCR into one record per CDR3 protein. The table lists 90,000 to 120,000 distinct CDR3 sequences, under 60% of them singletons. The sequenced material came from sorted CD4+, CD8+, or CD8+CD57+ T cells (not recorded which) from PBMCs. The receptors come from a human donor in good health, serving as a control.

V and J are TRBV29-1 and TRBJ2-7, with 10 bases identical to TRBD1. Unmatched junction bases numbered 2, after V lost 0 bases and J lost 0 bases. Germline-derived CDR1 and CDR2 are SQVTM and ANQGSEA. The CDR3 extends over 15 amino acids. As DNA, the CDR3 is TGCAGCGTTGAAGAACGGGACAGGGGCTCCTACGAGCAGTACTTC. It codes for CSVEERDRGSYEQYF.

CDR3 protein: CSVRLAGGTDTQYF. DNA for the CDR3: TGCAGCGTTAGACTGGCGGGGGGGACAGATACGCAGTATTTT. The chain joins TRBV29-1 to TRBJ2-3; TRBD2 matches at 9 bases. V was clipped by 5 bases and J by 3 bases; unmatched bases: 6. CDR1 and CDR2 from the germline V gene are SQVTM and ANQGSEA. This CDR3 has 14 residues.

A word on this clonotype: One junction end does not reproduce the germline sequence, and a read error may be involved. The genes are TRBV24-1 and TRBJ2-2, with a tentative D call TRBD2 (5 bases). The CDR3 length is 15 residues. Germline V gene data show CDR1 as KGHDR and CDR2 as SFDVKD. The CDR3 protein is CATSDLHDEGRELFF. DNA of the CDR3: TGTGCCACCAGTGATTTGCACGATGAGGGTAGGGAGCTGTTTTTC.

At least ten counts were recorded for this clonotype. CDR3: CASSLDRDTLSGANVLTF. The CDR3 coding sequence is TGCGCCAGCAGCTTGGATCGGGACACCCTATCCGGGGCCAACGTCCTGACTTTC. The chain couples TRBV5-1 to TRBJ2-6, with a possible D match to TRBD1 (6 bases). V was cut by 0 bases and J by 4 bases, with 17 bases left in between. From germline, CDR1 is SGHRS and CDR2 YFSETQ. This CDR3 spans 18 amino acids.

This clonotype was recorded at least ten times. The CDR3 nucleotides are TGCGCCAGCAGCCTCGACAGGGGTAGGGGCAATGAGCAGTTCTTC. Amino acid sequence: CASSLDRGRGNEQFF. The chain recombines TRBV4-3 with TRBJ2-1; 8 bases map to TRBD1. Germline V gives CDR1 LGHNA, CDR2 YSLEER. V gave up 4 bases and J gave up 6 bases; unmatched junction bases: 8. The CDR3 is 15 residues long.

Worth noting for this clonotype: A read error may explain this, as a much larger clone is one base away. The genes are TRBV6-1 and TRBJ2-1, with 8 bases aligning to TRBD1. The CDR3 totals 13 residues. CDR1 MNHNS and CDR2 SASEGT come from the germline V gene. The CDR3 loop reads CASSQGADNGQFF. DNA of the CDR3: TGTGCCAGCAGTCAGGGGGCCGACAATGGGCAGTTCTTC.

There are a few counts of this clonotype. The V call is TRBV7-2, the J call TRBJ2-5, with 9 bases lining up with TRBD2. Trimming took 7 bases from V and 3 from J; bases not matched to a gene: 6. The germline V gene has CDR1 SGHTA and CDR2 FQGNSA. The CDR3 spans 14 residues. DNA of the CDR3: TGTGCCAGCACCATAGCGGGGGCCAAAGAGACCCAGTACTTC. It encodes CASTIAGAKETQYF. The whole variable domain, remainder taken from reference TRBV7-2 and TRBJ2-5, is GAGVSQSPSNKVTEKGKDVELRCDPISGHTALYWYRQSLGQGLEFLIYFQGNSAPDKSGLPSDRFSAERTGGSVSTLTIQRTQQEDSAVYLCASTIAGAKETQYFGPGTRLLVL.

This clonotype was counted at least ten times. CDR3 nucleotides: TGCAGTGCTAGAGATGAGGCTAGGCATGAGCAGTTCTTC. Amino acids: CSARDEARHEQFF. This chain links TRBV20-1 with TRBJ2-1; D gene uncertain. The CDR3 extends over 13 amino acids. Germline assignment: CDR1 DFQATT and CDR2 SNEGSKA (reference sequence). The V and J ends lost 0 bases and 8 bases respectively, with 11 bases between them.

This clonotype has a count of ten or more. The V gene is TRBV7-6, the J gene TRBJ1-1; D ambiguous. Germline V CDR1 and CDR2: SGHVS, FNYEAQ. The V and J ends lost 1 base and 4 bases respectively, with 1 base between them. This CDR3 spans 11 amino acids. The CDR3 DNA is TGTGCCAGCAGCTTAGGCACTGAAGCTTTCTTT. Amino acids: CASSLGTEAFF.

This sequence joins TRBV5-4 and TRBJ1-2; 7 bases map to TRBD1. After removal of 2 bases from V and 4 bases from J, the junction contained 8 bases not matched to a gene. Germline V CDR1 and CDR2: SGHNT, YYREEE (reference sequence). The CDR3 contains 15 residues. The CDR3 DNA is TGTGCCAGCAGCTTCGCCGGGACAGAGTTCTATGGCTACACCTTC. This gives the protein CASSFAGTEFYGYTF.

This clonotype has ten or more counts. This chain links TRBV4-2 with TRBJ2-2; D might be TRBD2 (5 bases). Germline CDR1 reads LGHNA; CDR2 reads YNFKEQ. The V end lost 0 bases, the J end lost 3 bases, and 11 bases lay between the germline ends. This CDR3 has 16 amino acids. CDR3 residues: CASSQDLGGDTGELFF. CDR3 in DNA: TGTGCCAGCAGCCAAGATCTAGGAGGCGACACCGGGGAGCTGTTTTTT.

The rearrangement links TRBV2 to TRBJ1-3; no firm D call. Germline values: CDR1 SNHLY, CDR2 FYNNEI. Deletions cut 7 bases from V and 2 bases from J, with 9 bases between. This CDR3 has 13 amino acids. The DNA for the CDR3 is TGTGCCAGCAAGGGCGTGGCTGGAAACACCATATATTTT. Translating it yields CASKGVAGNTIYF.

The V gene is TRBV7-2, the J gene TRBJ1-1, with D perhaps matching TRBD1 (6 bases). The CDR3 sequence is 13 residues long. Germline V gives CDR1 SGHTA, CDR2 FQGNSA. V lost 1 base to trimming and J lost 10 bases, with 13 bases between them. The CDR3 DNA is TGTGCCAGCAGCTTAGATAGGGGGGCAGGAGCTTTCTTT. Its protein is CASSLDRGAGAFF. The full variable domain, completed using reference TRBV7-2 and TRBJ1-1, is GAGVSQSPSNKVTEKGKDVELRCDPISGHTALYWYRQSLGQGLEFLIYFQGNSAPDKSGLPSDRFSAERTGGSVSTLTIQRTQQEDSAVYLCASSLDRGAGAFFGQGTRLTVV.

This clonotype was seen more than once but under ten times. J is TRBJ1-5 and V is TRBV10-3; D uncertain. Trimming pared 0 bases from V and 8 bases from J, leaving 8 bases between. CDR1 and CDR2 from the germline V gene are ENHRY and SYGVKD. The CDR3 totals 13 residues. Here the CDR3 DNA reads TGTGCCATCAGTGAGTCGATCGGAGAGCCCCAGCATTTT. Translation gives CAISESIGEPQHF.

This clonotype was observed at least ten times. The rearrangement uses TRBV30 and TRBJ2-7; 10 nucleotides align to TRBD1. The CDR3 length is 15 residues. Trimming cost V 1 base and J 1 base; bases outside gene matches: 4. Germline values: CDR1 GTSNPN, CDR2 SVGIG (reference sequence). Here the CDR3 DNA reads TGTGCCTGGAGTGAGGAGGGACAGGGGTCCTACGAGCAGTACTTC. Translation gives CAWSEEGQGSYEQYF. The full variable domain, in which reference TRBV30 and TRBJ2-7 provide the parts outside the CDR3, is SQTIHQWPATLVQPVGSPLSLECTVEGTSNPNLYWYRQAAGRGLQLLFYSVGIGQISSEVPQNLSASRPQDRQFILSSKKLLLSDSGFYLCAWSEEGQGSYEQYFGPGTRLTVT.

The CDR3 here is CASSVAEGPVYGYTF. The CDR3 DNA sequence: TGTGCCAGCAGCGTAGCTGAAGGCCCAGTCTATGGCTACACCTTC. This rearrangement joins TRBV9 to TRBJ1-2; D uncertain. V dropped 0 bases and J dropped 4 bases, with 13 bases sitting between them. This CDR3 has 15 residues. Germline CDR1 is SGDLS and CDR2 is YYNGEE.

About this clonotype: This may be a read error: a much more frequent sequence differs by one nucleotide. This chain connects TRBV12-5 to TRBJ2-5; TRBD1 matches 10 bases. Germline CDR1 reads LGHNT; CDR2 reads FRNRAP. This CDR3 spans 13 amino acids. The CDR3 coding sequence is TGTGGGACAGGGGGAGCGATGGGGGAGACCCAGTACTTC. Translation: CGTGGAMGETQYF.

This rearrangement joins TRBV10-3 to TRBJ1-6; 7 nucleotides line up with TRBD1. The junction had 8 bases not matched to a gene; V was cut back by 8 bases and J by 7 bases. The germline V gene has CDR1 ENHRY and CDR2 SYGVKD. This CDR3 spans 14 amino acids. This CDR3 is CAIGRTGDNSPLHF. The DNA for the CDR3 is TGTGCCATCGGGAGAACAGGGGACAATTCACCCCTCCACTTT.

The J gene is TRBJ2-7, the V gene TRBV5-1; no definite D call. V gave up 8 bases and J gave up 0 bases, with 6 bases separating them. The length of the CDR3 is 11 residues. In germline, CDR1 is SGHRS, CDR2 YFSETQ. The CDR3 sequence is CARGSSYEQYF. The CDR3 nucleotides are TGCGCCAGGGGATCCTCCTACGAGCAGTACTTC.

By proportion, this clonotype is medium-sized. The chain carries TRBV7-8 and TRBJ2-5, with D tentatively TRBD1 or TRBD2 (6 bases each). Trimming stripped 0 bases from V and 4 bases from J, with 12 bases between. The CDR3 sequence is 15 residues long. Germline V CDR1 and CDR2: SGHVS, FQNEAQ. The CDR3 protein is CASSLAGGGLETQYF. In DNA form, the CDR3 reads TGTGCCAGCAGCTTAGCCGGGGGCGGGTTAGAGACCCAGTACTTC.

This sequence joins TRBV11-2 and TRBJ2-1, with a tentative D call TRBD2 (5 bases). Germline loops: CDR1 SGHAT, CDR2 FQNNGV. V was pared by 5 bases and J by 9 bases, with 26 bases between. This CDR3 is 17 amino acids long. The CDR3 here is CASSTHRTSRLSAEQFF. In DNA form, the CDR3 reads TGTGCCAGCAGCACACACCGGACTTCTCGTCTTTCAGCTGAGCAGTTCTTC.

This clonotype has a count of ten or more. The rearrangement uses TRBV19 and TRBJ1-5; D perhaps matches TRBD1 (5 bases). V lost 7 bases and J lost 6, with 13 bases in between. The germline gives CDR1 LNHDA, CDR2 SQIVND (reference sequence). There are 13 residues in the CDR3. The DNA for the CDR3 is TGTGCCAGTATCCGGGGCACCGGTCAGCCCCAGCATTTT. This gives the protein CASIRGTGQPQHF.

This clonotype was detected many times. This chain links TRBV5-1 with TRBJ1-3; perhaps TRBD1 as D (6 bases). Germline V gene data show CDR1 as SGHRS and CDR2 as YFSETQ. The CDR3 sequence is 14 residues long. The V gene lost 4 bases and the J gene lost 0 bases, with 8 bases spanning the gap. CDR3 in amino acids: CASSLDSSGNTIYF. Here the CDR3 DNA reads TGCGCCAGCAGCCTGGACAGCTCTGGAAACACCATATATTTT. Drawing the rest from reference TRBV5-1 and TRBJ1-3, the complete variable domain is KAGVTQTPRYLIKTRGQQVTLSCSPISGHRSVSWYQQTPGQGLQFLFEYFSETQRNKGNFPGRFSGRQFSNSRSEMNVSTLELGDSALYLCASSLDSSGNTIYFGEGSWLTVV.

This clonotype came up a few times. The CDR3 sequence: CAIVYGGDSVGELFF. DNA for the CDR3: TGCGCCATAGTATACGGCGGAGATTCGGTCGGGGAGCTGTTTTTT. V and J are TRBV10-1 and TRBJ2-2, with D uncertain. This CDR3 region has 15 residues. CDR1 and CDR2 from the germline V gene are WNHNN and SYGVQD (reference sequence). The V gene lost 10 bases and the J gene lost 7 bases, with 22 bases spanning the gap.

This clonotype was detected ten times or more. The chain has TRBV7-8 and TRBJ1-2, with D unresolved. Germline loops: CDR1 SGHVS, CDR2 FQNEAQ. CDR3 length: 14 residues. With 5 bases removed from V and 4 bases from J, the gap between germline ends came to 14 bases. CDR3: CASSATDRLYGYTF. CDR3 nucleotide sequence: TGTGCCAGCAGCGCAACGGACCGACTCTATGGCTACACCTTC.

The rearrangement uses TRBV7-9 and TRBJ1-1; D is uncertain. Germline CDR1 SEHNR, CDR2 FQNEAQ (reference sequence). Trimming cost V 5 bases and J 5 bases, with 9 bases left between them. CDR3 length equals 12 residues. The CDR3: CASSAERTEAFF. In DNA form, the CDR3 reads TGTGCCAGCAGCGCAGAAAGGACTGAAGCTTTCTTT.

In regard to this clonotype: A junction end diverges from the germline sequence, so it may reflect a read error. The chain is built from TRBV4-3 and TRBJ2-2; no clear D gene. Germline CDR1 LGHNA, CDR2 YSLEER. This CDR3 spans 15 amino acids. CDR3 loop: CASSQRAAKTGELFF. For the CDR3, the DNA is TGCGCCAGCAGCCAAAGGGCGGCGAAAACCGGGGAGCTGTTTTTT.

CDR3: CAISELGLAEGTDTQYF. The CDR3 nucleotides are TGTGCCATCAGTGAGTTAGGCCTAGCGGAGGGGACAGATACGCAGTATTTT. This rearrangement joins TRBV10-3 to TRBJ2-3; 7 nucleotides line up with TRBD2. V trimming: 1 base; J trimming: 3 bases; junction bases outside the gene matches: 10. Germline CDR1 reads ENHRY; CDR2 reads SYGVKD. This CDR3 contains 17 residues.

This sequence joins TRBV19 and TRBJ1-1; no clear D gene. V was cut by 10 bases and J by 8 bases, with 14 bases left in between. The germline gives CDR1 LNHDA, CDR2 SQIVND (reference sequence). CDR3 length: 11 residues. CDR3 sequence reads: CATQDRFEAFF. CDR3 DNA: TGTGCCACCCAAGACCGATTCGAAGCTTTCTTT.

This chain uses TRBV9 with TRBJ1-2; D is undetermined. The CDR3 is 13 amino acids. Germline CDR1 and CDR2: SGDLS and YYNGEE. V was trimmed by 0 bases and J by 5 bases, leaving 8 bases between them. The CDR3 coding sequence is TGTGCCAGCAGCGTAGACGAAGGGTATGGCTACACCTTC. This translates into CASSVDEGYGYTF.

This clonotype was observed many times. This chain connects TRBV2 to TRBJ2-1; D call uncertain. CDR3 length equals 17 residues. Germline V gene sequence: CDR1 SNHLY, CDR2 FYNNEI. Trimming removed 0 bases at V and 3 bases at J, with 15 bases between. The CDR3 spells CASSEASDRRGYNEQFF. CDR3 nucleotides: TGTGCCAGCAGTGAAGCCTCTGACCGAAGAGGCTACAATGAGCAGTTCTTC.

This clonotype was counted many times. The chain joins TRBV9 to TRBJ2-1; 9 nucleotides line up with TRBD2. The CDR3 has 15 residues. J gave up 0 bases and V 4 bases, and 2 bases lay outside the gene matches. Germline values: CDR1 SGDLS, CDR2 YYNGEE. The CDR3 nucleotides read TGTGCCAGCAGCAGTAGCGGGGGCTCCTACAATGAGCAGTTCTTC. Translation: CASSSSGGSYNEQFF. The whole variable domain, filled in from reference TRBV9 and TRBJ2-1, reads DSGVTQTPKHLITATGQRVTLRCSPRSGDLSVYWYQQSLDQGLQFLIQYYNGEERAKGNILERFSAQQFPDLHSELNLSSLELGDSALYFCASSSSGGSYNEQFFGPGTRLTVL.